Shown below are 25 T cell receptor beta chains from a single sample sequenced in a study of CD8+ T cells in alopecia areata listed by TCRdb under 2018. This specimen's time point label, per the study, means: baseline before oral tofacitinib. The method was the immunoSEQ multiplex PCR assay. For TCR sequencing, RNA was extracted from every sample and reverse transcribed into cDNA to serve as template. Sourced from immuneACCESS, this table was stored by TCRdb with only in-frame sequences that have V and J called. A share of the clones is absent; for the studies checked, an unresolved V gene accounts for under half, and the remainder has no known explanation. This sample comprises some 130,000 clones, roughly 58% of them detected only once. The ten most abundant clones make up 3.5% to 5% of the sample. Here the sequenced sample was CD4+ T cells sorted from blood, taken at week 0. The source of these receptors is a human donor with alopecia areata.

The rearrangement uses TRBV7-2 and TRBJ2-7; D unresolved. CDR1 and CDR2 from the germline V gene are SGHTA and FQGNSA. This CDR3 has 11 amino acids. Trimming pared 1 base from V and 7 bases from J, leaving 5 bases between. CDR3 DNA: TGTGCCAGCAGCTTAGGGGTTGAGCAGTACTTC. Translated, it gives CASSLGVEQYF.

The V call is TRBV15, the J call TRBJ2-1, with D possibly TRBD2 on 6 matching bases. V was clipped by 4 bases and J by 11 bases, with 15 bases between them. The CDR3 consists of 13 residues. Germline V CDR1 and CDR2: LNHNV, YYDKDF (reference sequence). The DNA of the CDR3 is TGTGCCACCAGCACCTGGGGGGTACAGAAGCAGTTCTTC. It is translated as CATSTWGVQKQFF.

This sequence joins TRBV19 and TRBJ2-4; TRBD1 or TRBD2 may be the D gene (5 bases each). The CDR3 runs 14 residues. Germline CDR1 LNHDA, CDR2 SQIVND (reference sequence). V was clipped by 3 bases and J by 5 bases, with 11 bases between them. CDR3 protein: CASSIGGVENIQYF. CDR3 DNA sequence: TGTGCCAGTAGTATTGGGGGAGTGGAAAACATTCAGTACTTC.

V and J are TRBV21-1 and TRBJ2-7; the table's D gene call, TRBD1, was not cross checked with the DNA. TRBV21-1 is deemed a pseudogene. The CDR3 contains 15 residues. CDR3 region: CASSPRTGYLYEQYF. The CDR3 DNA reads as TGTGCCAGCAGCCCTCGGACAGGATACCTCTACGAGCAGTACTTC.

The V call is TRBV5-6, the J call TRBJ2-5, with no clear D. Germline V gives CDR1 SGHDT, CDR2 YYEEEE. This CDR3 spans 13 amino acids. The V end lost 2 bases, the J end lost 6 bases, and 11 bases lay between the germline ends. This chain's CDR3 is CASSFLAGQTQYF. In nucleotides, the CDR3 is TGTGCCAGCAGCTTTTTGGCAGGTCAGACCCAGTACTTC.

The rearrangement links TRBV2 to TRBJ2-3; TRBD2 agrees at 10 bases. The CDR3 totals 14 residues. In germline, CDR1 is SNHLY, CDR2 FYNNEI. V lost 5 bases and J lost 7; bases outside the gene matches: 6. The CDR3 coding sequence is TGTGCCAGCAGTATGACTAGCGGGTTTAATACGCAGTATTTT. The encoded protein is CASSMTSGFNTQYF. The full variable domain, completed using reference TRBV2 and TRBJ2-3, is EPEVTQTPSHQVTQMGQEVILRCVPISNHLYFYWYRQILGQKVEFLVSFYNNEISEKSEIFDDQFSVERPDGSNFTLKIRSTKLEDSAMYFCASSMTSGFNTQYFGPGTRLTVL.

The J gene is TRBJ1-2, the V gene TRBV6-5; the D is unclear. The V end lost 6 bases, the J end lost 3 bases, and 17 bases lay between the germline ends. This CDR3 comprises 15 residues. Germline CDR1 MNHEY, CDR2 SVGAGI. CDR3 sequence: CASRSPGSSDYGYTF. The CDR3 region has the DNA TGTGCCAGCAGGTCTCCGGGATCAAGCGACTATGGCTACACCTTC.

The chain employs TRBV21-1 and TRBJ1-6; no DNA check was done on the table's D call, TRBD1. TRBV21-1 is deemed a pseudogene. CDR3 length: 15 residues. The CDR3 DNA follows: TGTGCCAGCAGCAAGAGAGACAGGGAGGATTCACCCCTCCACTTT. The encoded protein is CASSKRDREDSPLHF.

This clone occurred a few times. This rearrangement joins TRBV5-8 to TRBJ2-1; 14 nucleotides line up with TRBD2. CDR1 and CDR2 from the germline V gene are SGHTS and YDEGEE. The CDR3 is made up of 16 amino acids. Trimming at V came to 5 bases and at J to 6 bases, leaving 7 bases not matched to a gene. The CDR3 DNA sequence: TGTGCCAGCAGGCCCCCGGGACTAGCGGGGGCCAATGAGCAGTTCTTC. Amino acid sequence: CASRPPGLAGANEQFF.

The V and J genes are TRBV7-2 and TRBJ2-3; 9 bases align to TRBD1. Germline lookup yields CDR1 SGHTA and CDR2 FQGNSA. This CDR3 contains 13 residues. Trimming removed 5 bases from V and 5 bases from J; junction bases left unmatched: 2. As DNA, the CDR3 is TGTGCCAGCAGCGACAGGGGGGGAGATACGCAGTATTTT. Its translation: CASSDRGGDTQYF.

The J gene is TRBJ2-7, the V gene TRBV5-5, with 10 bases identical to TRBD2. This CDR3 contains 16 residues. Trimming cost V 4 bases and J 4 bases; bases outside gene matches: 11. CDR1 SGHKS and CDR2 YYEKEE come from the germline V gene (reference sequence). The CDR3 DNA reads TGTGCCAGCAGCACTATAAGCGGGGGGGCCGATTACGAGCAGTACTTC. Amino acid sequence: CASSTISGGADYEQYF.

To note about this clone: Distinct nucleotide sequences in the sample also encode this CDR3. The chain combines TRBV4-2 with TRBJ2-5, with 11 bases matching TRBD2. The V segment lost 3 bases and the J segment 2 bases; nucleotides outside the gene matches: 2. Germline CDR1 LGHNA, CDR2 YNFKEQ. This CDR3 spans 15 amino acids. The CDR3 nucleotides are TGTGCCAGCAGCCAGGGGACTAGCGGACAAGAGACCCAGTACTTC. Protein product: CASSQGTSGQETQYF.

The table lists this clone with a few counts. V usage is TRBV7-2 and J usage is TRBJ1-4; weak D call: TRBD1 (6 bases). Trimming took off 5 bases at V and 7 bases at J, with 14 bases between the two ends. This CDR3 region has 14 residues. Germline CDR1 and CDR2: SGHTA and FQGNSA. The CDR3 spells CASSEARGGEKLFF. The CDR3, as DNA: TGTGCCAGCAGCGAAGCCAGGGGTGGTGAAAAACTGTTTTTT.

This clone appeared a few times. CDR3 nucleotides: TGTGCCAGCAGCGTAGGATCGGAGGGAAGAGGTGAAGCTTTCTTT. Translated: CASSVGSEGRGEAFF. This chain joins TRBV9 and TRBJ1-1; D gene ambiguous. CDR1 SGDLS and CDR2 YYNGEE come from the germline V gene. CDR3 length: 15 amino acids. V was trimmed by 0 bases and J by 7 bases, leaving 16 bases between them. The whole variable domain, remainder taken from reference TRBV9 and TRBJ1-1, is DSGVTQTPKHLITATGQRVTLRCSPRSGDLSVYWYQQSLDQGLQFLIQYYNGEERAKGNILERFSAQQFPDLHSELNLSSLELGDSALYFCASSVGSEGRGEAFFGQGTRLTVV.

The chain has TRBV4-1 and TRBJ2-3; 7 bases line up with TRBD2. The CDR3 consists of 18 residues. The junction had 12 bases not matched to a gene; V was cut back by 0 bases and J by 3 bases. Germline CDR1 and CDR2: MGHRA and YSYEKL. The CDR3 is CASSQDRFFSRGTDTQYF. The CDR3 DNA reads TGCGCCAGCAGCCAAGATCGGTTCTTCTCGCGGGGGACAGATACGCAGTATTTT.

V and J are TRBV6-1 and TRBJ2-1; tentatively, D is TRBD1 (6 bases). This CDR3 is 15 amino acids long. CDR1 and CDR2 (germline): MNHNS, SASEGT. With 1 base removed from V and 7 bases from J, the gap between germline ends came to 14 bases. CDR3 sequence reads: CASSEGRQGWNEQFF. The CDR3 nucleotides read TGTGCCAGCAGTGAAGGGCGGCAGGGGTGGAATGAGCAGTTCTTC.

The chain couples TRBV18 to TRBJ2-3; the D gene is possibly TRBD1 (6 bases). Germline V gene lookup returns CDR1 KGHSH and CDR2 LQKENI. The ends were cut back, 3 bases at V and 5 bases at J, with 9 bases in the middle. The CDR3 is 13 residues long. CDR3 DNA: TGTGCCAGCTCACCGTACAGGGAAGATACGCAGTATTTT. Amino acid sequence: CASSPYREDTQYF.

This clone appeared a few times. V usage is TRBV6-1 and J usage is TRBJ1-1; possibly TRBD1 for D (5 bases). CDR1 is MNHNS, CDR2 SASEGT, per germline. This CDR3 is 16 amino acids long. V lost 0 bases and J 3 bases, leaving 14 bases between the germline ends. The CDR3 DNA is TGTGCCAGCAGTGAAGCGCTATGGGGGTTGGACACTGAAGCTTTCTTT. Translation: CASSEALWGLDTEAFF.

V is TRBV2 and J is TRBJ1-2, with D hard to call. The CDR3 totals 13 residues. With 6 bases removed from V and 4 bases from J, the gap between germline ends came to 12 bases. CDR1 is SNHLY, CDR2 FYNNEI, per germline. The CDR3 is CASRQLDVYGYTF. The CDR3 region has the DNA TGTGCCAGCAGGCAACTTGATGTCTATGGCTACACCTTC.

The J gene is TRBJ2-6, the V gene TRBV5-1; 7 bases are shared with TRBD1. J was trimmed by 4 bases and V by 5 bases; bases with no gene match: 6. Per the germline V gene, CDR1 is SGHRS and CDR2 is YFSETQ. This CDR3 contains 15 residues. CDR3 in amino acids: CASRPGQDGANVLTF. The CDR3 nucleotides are TGCGCCAGCAGGCCTGGACAGGACGGGGCCAACGTCCTGACTTTC.

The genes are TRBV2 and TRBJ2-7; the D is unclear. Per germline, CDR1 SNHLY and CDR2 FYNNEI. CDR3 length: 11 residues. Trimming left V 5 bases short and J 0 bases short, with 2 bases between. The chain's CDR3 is CASSYSYEQYF. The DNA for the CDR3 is TGTGCCAGCAGTTACTCCTACGAGCAGTACTTC. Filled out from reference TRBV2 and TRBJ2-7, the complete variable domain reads EPEVTQTPSHQVTQMGQEVILRCVPISNHLYFYWYRQILGQKVEFLVSFYNNEISEKSEIFDDQFSVERPDGSNFTLKIRSTKLEDSAMYFCASSYSYEQYFGPGTRLTVT.

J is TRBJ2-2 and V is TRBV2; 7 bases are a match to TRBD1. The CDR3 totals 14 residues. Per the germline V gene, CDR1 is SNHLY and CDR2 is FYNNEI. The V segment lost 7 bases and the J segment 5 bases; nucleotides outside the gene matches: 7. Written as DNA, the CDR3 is TGTGCCAGCACCGAGGACAGGAGTACCGGGGAGCTGTTTTTT. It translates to CASTEDRSTGELFF.

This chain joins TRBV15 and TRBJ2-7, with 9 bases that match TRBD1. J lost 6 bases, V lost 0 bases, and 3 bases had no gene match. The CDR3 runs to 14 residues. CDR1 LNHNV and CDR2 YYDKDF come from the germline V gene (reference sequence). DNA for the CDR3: TGTGCCACCAGCAGAGATTGGGACAGGGCCGAGCAGTACTTC. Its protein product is CATSRDWDRAEQYF.

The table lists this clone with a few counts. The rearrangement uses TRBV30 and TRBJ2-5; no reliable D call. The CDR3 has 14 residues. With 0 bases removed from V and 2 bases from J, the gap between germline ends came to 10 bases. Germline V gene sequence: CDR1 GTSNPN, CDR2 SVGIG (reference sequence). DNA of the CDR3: TGTGCCTGGAGTGTAATCGACTCTCAAGAGACCCAGTACTTC. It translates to CAWSVIDSQETQYF.

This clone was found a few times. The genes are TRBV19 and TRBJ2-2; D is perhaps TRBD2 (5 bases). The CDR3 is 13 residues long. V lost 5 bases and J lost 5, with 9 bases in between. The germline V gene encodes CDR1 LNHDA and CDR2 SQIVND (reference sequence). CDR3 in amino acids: CASSGRTTGELFF. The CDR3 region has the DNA TGTGCCAGTAGTGGCCGGACTACCGGGGAGCTGTTTTTT.